This T cell receptor (beta chain) comes out of a study of blood T cell repertoires in COVID-19. Overall study context: Researchers got acute and convalescent COVID-19 samples from the United States, Italy and Spain. In each case, the material was cDNA or gDNA derived from T cells, B-cell-depleted T cells, or PBMCs.

CDR3 length: 15 residues. Germline trimming cut 6 bases from V and 7 bases from J; bases unmatched to any gene: 10. In germline, CDR1 is SNHLY, CDR2 FYNNEI. Authors' data handling: Researchers report that nucleated cell counts were estimated from reference gene primer amplification. TCRdb keeps only in-frame clones here, not all; method: immunoSEQ multiplex PCR. V, J and clone size derive from that table, while D and trimming were established from the DNA sequence. The sample lists around 190,000 clones, more than 80% seen once, with 6% to 8.5% in the top ten. The origin of this receptor is a human donor in a cohort sampled during active COVID-19. Material: peripheral blood. The V call is TRBV2, the J call TRBJ2-1; 9 bases are a match to TRBD1. The CDR3 DNA reads TGTGCCAGCAGCGCAACCGGGACAGGGACTAATGAGCAGTTCTTC. This gives the protein CASSATGTGTNEQFF.